The 31 T cell receptor beta chains reported below all come from one sample, sequenced in a study of shared clonotypes between healthy human individuals. TCRdb keeps only in-frame clones here, not all; method: immunoSEQ multiplex PCR. The data contain fewer than 1.4 million clones, around three quarters of them seen just once; the ten biggest clones take up roughly 0.55%. Input material: memory CD4+ T cells from PBMCs. Indicated subset: CD45RA-negative fraction. All receptors derive from a man aged 18 to 35 in good health. Some clones in this sample may be carry-over from other donors' samples.

The chain employs TRBV10-2 and TRBJ2-1, with 9 bases aligning to TRBD2. Germline-derived CDR1 and CDR2 are WSHSY and SAAADI. This CDR3 is built from 15 residues. Germline trimming cut 0 bases from V and 8 bases from J; bases unmatched to any gene: 5. This CDR3 is CASSESSGSSYEQFF. DNA of the CDR3: TGCGCCAGCAGTGAGTCTAGCGGGAGTAGCTATGAGCAGTTCTTC.

The CDR3 sequence is CASSSGPRGNEAFF. CDR3 DNA sequence: TGTGCCAGCAGTTCGGGTCCGCGAGGGAATGAAGCTTTCTTT. The V gene is TRBV28, the J gene TRBJ1-1, with D hard to call. Germline values: CDR1 MDHEN, CDR2 SYDVKM. Between the trimmed V and J ends, which lost 4 bases and 7 bases, there was a span of 16 bases. The CDR3 sequence is 14 residues long.

V and J are TRBV7-2 and TRBJ2-7, with TRBD2 matching over 9 bases. Trimming cost V 5 bases and J 4 bases; bases outside gene matches: 15. The CDR3 length is 17 residues. Germline V gives CDR1 SGHTA, CDR2 FQGNSA. The CDR3 sequence is CASSTEVAGDFWYEQYF. The CDR3 bases are TGTGCCAGCAGCACCGAGGTAGCGGGAGACTTTTGGTACGAGCAGTACTTC.

The chain carries TRBV19 and TRBJ2-1; D gene unclear. CDR3 length: 12 residues. V shed 1 base and J shed 5 bases, with 3 bases lying between them. Germline CDR1 reads LNHDA; CDR2 reads SQIVND (reference sequence). The CDR3 loop reads CASSIADNEQFF. In DNA, the CDR3 is TGTGCCAGTAGTATAGCGGACAATGAGCAGTTCTTC.

Only one count was recorded for this clone. The V and J genes are TRBV6-1 and TRBJ1-2, with D uncertain. Looked up from germline, CDR1 is MNHNS and CDR2 is SASEGT. Trimming shortened V by 0 bases and J by 8 bases, and 7 bases separated the two germline ends. The CDR3 runs to 12 residues. The CDR3 here is CASSEALGGYTF. In DNA, the CDR3 is TGTGCCAGCAGTGAAGCGCTTGGCGGCTACACCTTC.

This chain joins TRBV5-1 and TRBJ2-3, with D unclear. Per the germline V gene, CDR1 is SGHRS and CDR2 is YFSETQ. The CDR3 consists of 14 residues. Trimming shortened V by 5 bases and J by 0 bases, and 10 bases separated the two germline ends. The CDR3, as DNA: TGCGCCAGCAGACTTACACCCAGCACAGATACGCAGTATTTT. This gives the protein CASRLTPSTDTQYF.

The rearrangement links TRBV15 to TRBJ1-1; TRBD1 matches at 9 bases. Germline V gene sequence: CDR1 LNHNV, CDR2 YYDKDF (reference sequence). This CDR3 contains 15 residues. V dropped 5 bases and J dropped 0; count of bases not matched to a gene: 4. The CDR3 is CATSVTGGMNTEAFF. DNA of the CDR3: TGTGCCACCAGCGTCACAGGGGGCATGAACACTGAAGCTTTCTTT.

Note on this clone: This may be a read error, as it is one base from a much larger clone. The CDR3 spells CASGVEGAGTGELFF. CDR3 coding DNA: TGTGCCAGCGGTGTAGAGGGAGCGGGCACCGGGGAGCTGTTTTTT. The chain joins TRBV2 to TRBJ2-2; tentatively, D is TRBD2 (6 bases). Germline values: CDR1 SNHLY, CDR2 FYNNEI. CDR3 size: 15 residues. V was trimmed by 8 bases and J by 4 bases, leaving 17 bases between them.

The chain links TRBV29-1 to TRBJ2-1; TRBD2 agrees at 8 bases. The CDR3 extends over 13 amino acids. Trimming removed 4 bases from V and 9 bases from J; junction bases left unmatched: 8. Germline assignment: CDR1 SQVTM and CDR2 ANQGSEA. CDR3 nucleotides: TGCAGCGTTGTACGAATACGGGGGGGTGAGCAGTTCTTC. It codes for CSVVRIRGGEQFF.

J is TRBJ2-7 and V is TRBV5-4, with 8 bases identical to TRBD1. Germline lookup yields CDR1 SGHNT and CDR2 YYREEE (reference sequence). Unmatched junction bases numbered 11, after V lost 4 bases and J lost 5 bases. This CDR3 comprises 15 residues. As DNA, the CDR3 is TGTGCCAGCAGCCTGGACAGGGCCGGTGGGAACGAGCAGTACTTC. Translated, it gives CASSLDRAGGNEQYF.

The rearrangement links TRBV18 to TRBJ2-5; 10 bases are shared with TRBD2. Germline V CDR1 and CDR2: KGHSH, LQKENI. J lost 9 bases, V lost 1 base, and 5 bases had no gene match. The CDR3 is made up of 14 amino acids. The CDR3 is CASSPQREGPAQYF. The CDR3 DNA sequence: TGTGCCAGCTCACCACAGCGGGAGGGCCCTGCCCAGTACTTC.

The CDR3 bases are TGTGCCAGCAGCGAGTCTCCGAGACACCCGCTGGAGTACTTC. It is translated as CASSESPRHPLEYF. The chain uses TRBV7-3 and TRBJ2-7; D gene unclear. Germline CDR1 is SGHTA and CDR2 is FQGTGA. Trimming removed 5 bases at V and 11 bases at J, with 22 bases between. The CDR3 spans 14 residues.

The chain recombines TRBV10-3 with TRBJ1-3; D possibly corresponds to TRBD1 (5 bases). This CDR3 is 16 amino acids long. Deletions cut 4 bases from V and 0 bases from J, with 13 bases between. Germline CDR1 is ENHRY and CDR2 is SYGVKD. This CDR3 reads CAISAQGSSSGNTIYF. CDR3 coding DNA: TGTGCCATCAGTGCCCAGGGCTCAAGCTCTGGAAACACCATATATTTT.

The chain's CDR3 is CASSPDGGVPYEQYF. In DNA, the CDR3 is TGTGCCAGCTCCCCGGATGGGGGAGTACCCTACGAGCAGTACTTC. This chain connects TRBV18 to TRBJ2-7; D tentatively reads TRBD1 or TRBD2 (5 bases each). V was shortened by 6 bases and J by 2 bases, with 17 bases between the two germline ends. Germline assignment: CDR1 KGHSH and CDR2 LQKENI. This CDR3 region has 15 residues.

The CDR3 loop is CASSTSNTGELFF. CDR3 bases: TGTGCCAGCAGCACTTCGAACACCGGGGAGCTGTTTTTT. The rearrangement uses TRBV6-6 and TRBJ2-2; D unclear. The CDR3 loop spans 13 amino acids. Trimming removed 6 bases at V and 0 bases at J, with 5 bases between. The germline CDR1 and CDR2 sequences are MNHNY and SVGAGI (reference sequence).

The chain joins TRBV15 to TRBJ1-3, with D perhaps TRBD1 (6 bases). Germline V gene lookup returns CDR1 LNHNV and CDR2 YYDKDF (reference sequence). CDR3 length equals 14 residues. With 6 bases removed from V and 0 bases from J, the gap between germline ends came to 9 bases. Here the CDR3 DNA reads TGTGCCACCAGTCGGGACACCTCTGGAAACACCATATATTTT. The encoded protein is CATSRDTSGNTIYF.

This sequence joins TRBV19 and TRBJ1-1; unclear D gene. The CDR3 loop spans 15 amino acids. Germline loops: CDR1 LNHDA, CDR2 SQIVND (reference sequence). Between the trimmed V and J ends, which lost 2 bases and 1 base, there was a span of 11 bases. The CDR3 region is CASSISQAKNTEAFF. The CDR3 DNA reads TGTGCCAGTAGTATAAGTCAGGCTAAGAACACTGAAGCTTTCTTT.

The chain combines TRBV28 with TRBJ1-4; 10 bases line up with TRBD1. Germline assignment: CDR1 MDHEN and CDR2 SYDVKM. V shed 6 bases and J 3 bases; nucleotides not matched to a gene: 7. The CDR3 runs 16 residues. In DNA form, the CDR3 reads TGTGCCAGCAGACGGACAGGGGGTTCTGCTAATGAAAAACTGTTTTTT. This codes for CASRRTGGSANEKLFF.

The gene calls are TRBV28 and TRBJ1-3; D ambiguous. The CDR3 spans 15 residues. V shed 2 bases and J shed 0 bases, with 8 bases lying between them. CDR1 is MDHEN, CDR2 SYDVKM, per germline. The CDR3 nucleotides read TGTGCCAGCAGTTTAGCGGCCATCTCTGGAAACACCATATATTTT. This codes for CASSLAAISGNTIYF.

Worth noting for this clone: Only one base separates this from a far larger clonotype, so it likely reflects a read error. This sequence joins TRBV7-8 and TRBJ1-4, with D unresolved. CDR3 length equals 12 residues. Germline V gene data show CDR1 as SGHVS and CDR2 as FQNEAQ. V dropped 5 bases and J dropped 0 bases, with 1 base sitting between them. In DNA, the CDR3 is TGTGCCAGCAGCACAACTAATGAAAAACTGTTTTTT. Amino acid sequence: CASSTTNEKLFF.

The V gene is TRBV5-6, the J gene TRBJ1-5; no reliable D call. CDR1 and CDR2 from the germline V gene are SGHDT and YYEEEE. The V end lost 1 base, the J end lost 0 bases, and 14 bases lay between the germline ends. The CDR3 is 17 amino acids. In DNA, the CDR3 is TGTGCCAGCAGCTTGTTTTCGGGAGCATATAGCAATCAGCCCCAGCATTTT. Translated: CASSLFSGAYSNQPQHF.

Of note for this clone: The sample carries other DNA sequences with the same CDR3. The chain has TRBV11-2 and TRBJ2-7; 10 bases align to TRBD1. This CDR3 region has 15 residues. The germline gives CDR1 SGHAT, CDR2 FQNNGV. The V and J ends lost 0 bases and 3 bases, in that order; junction bases with no gene match: 2. DNA of the CDR3: TGTGCCAGCAGCTTAGATCGGGACAGGGGCTACGAGCAGTACTTC. Translating it yields CASSLDRDRGYEQYF.

V is TRBV7-9 and J is TRBJ1-1; D gene uncertain. This CDR3 contains 13 residues. The V end was cut by 1 base, the J end by 6 bases, with 9 bases between. Germline-derived CDR1 and CDR2 are SEHNR and FQNEAQ (reference sequence). CDR3 loop: CASSLEARSEAFF. CDR3 nucleotide sequence: TGTGCCAGCAGCTTAGAGGCAAGGTCTGAAGCTTTCTTT.

Details on this clone: This may be a read error: a much more frequent sequence differs by one nucleotide. The identical CDR3 is also encoded by other nucleotide sequences in the sample. The CDR3 is CAWSNTEAFF. CDR3 DNA sequence: TGTGCCTGGAGCAACACTGAAGCTTTCTTT. The chain carries TRBV30 and TRBJ1-1; D gene unclear. CDR3 size: 10 residues. Germline assignment: CDR1 GTSNPN and CDR2 SVGIG (reference sequence). The V and J ends lost 3 bases and 2 bases respectively, with 1 base between them.

The J gene is TRBJ2-3, the V gene TRBV5-4; TRBD2 agrees at 7 bases. Germline V gives CDR1 SGHNT, CDR2 YYREEE (reference sequence). This CDR3 spans 20 amino acids. J was trimmed by 4 bases and V by 2 bases; bases with no gene match: 22. CDR3 coding DNA: TGTGCCAGCAGCTTAGAGGTTCCAGCGGGACTTATTGAGTTGGCAGATACGCAGTATTTT. It yields the protein CASSLEVPAGLIELADTQYF.

The chain is built from TRBV28 and TRBJ1-3, with unresolved D. V lost 8 bases and J 8 bases, leaving 16 bases between the germline ends. Germline CDR1 reads MDHEN; CDR2 reads SYDVKM. This CDR3 contains 13 residues. CDR3 sequence (DNA): TGTGCCAGCTGTCAGGATAATTGGGACACCATATATTTT. It is translated as CASCQDNWDTIYF. The complete variable domain, with remaining parts taken from reference TRBV28 and TRBJ1-3, reads DVKVTQSSRYLVKRTGEKVFLECVQDMDHENMFWYRQDPGLGLRLIYFSYDVKMKEKGDIPEGYSVSREKKERFSLILESASTNQTSMYLCASCQDNWDTIYFGEGSWLTVV.

This rearrangement joins TRBV4-2 to TRBJ2-1, with D uncertain. V was shortened by 0 bases and J by 10 bases, with 10 bases between the two germline ends. CDR1 is LGHNA, CDR2 YNFKEQ, per germline. The length of the CDR3 is 13 residues. As DNA, the CDR3 is TGTGCCAGCAGCCAAGACCCCCAACAGGAGCAGTTCTTC. It is translated as CASSQDPQQEQFF.

The V and J genes are TRBV5-1 and TRBJ2-5, with 11 bases aligning to TRBD2. The length of the CDR3 is 16 residues. J lost 4 bases, V lost 5 bases, and 10 bases had no gene match. CDR1 and CDR2 from the germline V gene are SGHRS and YFSETQ. CDR3 region: CASRTGTSGSGETQYF. Here the CDR3 DNA reads TGCGCCAGCAGGACGGGCACTAGCGGGAGTGGAGAGACCCAGTACTTC. The full variable domain, its missing parts supplied by reference TRBV5-1 and TRBJ2-5, is KAGVTQTPRYLIKTRGQQVTLSCSPISGHRSVSWYQQTPGQGLQFLFEYFSETQRNKGNFPGRFSGRQFSNSRSEMNVSTLELGDSALYLCASRTGTSGSGETQYFGPGTRLLVL.

The V and J genes are TRBV7-9 and TRBJ2-7; D is possibly TRBD2 (6 bases). CDR1 SEHNR and CDR2 FQNEAQ come from the germline V gene (reference sequence). This CDR3 spans 13 amino acids. Trimming removed 5 bases from V and 6 bases from J, with 14 bases in between. The CDR3 is CASSPRRGGEQYF. In DNA, the CDR3 is TGTGCCAGCAGCCCACGGAGGGGAGGCGAGCAGTACTTC.

V and J are TRBV19 and TRBJ1-2; possibly TRBD1 for D (5 bases). This CDR3 comprises 15 residues. Between the trimmed V and J ends, which lost 4 bases and 2 bases, there was a span of 14 bases. Germline values: CDR1 LNHDA, CDR2 SQIVND (reference sequence). The CDR3 is CASSRILGTNYGYTF. The CDR3, as DNA: TGTGCCAGTAGTAGAATTCTAGGGACCAACTATGGCTACACCTTC.

In this sample, this clone turned up once. The chain employs TRBV6-5 and TRBJ1-3; D is undetermined. The CDR3 has 14 amino acids. The V end was cut by 6 bases, the J end by 0 bases, with 9 bases between. Germline V lookup: CDR1 MNHEY, CDR2 SVGAGI. In DNA form, the CDR3 reads TGTGCCAGCAGCACGGCAAACTCTGGAAACACCATATATTTT. It encodes CASSTANSGNTIYF.